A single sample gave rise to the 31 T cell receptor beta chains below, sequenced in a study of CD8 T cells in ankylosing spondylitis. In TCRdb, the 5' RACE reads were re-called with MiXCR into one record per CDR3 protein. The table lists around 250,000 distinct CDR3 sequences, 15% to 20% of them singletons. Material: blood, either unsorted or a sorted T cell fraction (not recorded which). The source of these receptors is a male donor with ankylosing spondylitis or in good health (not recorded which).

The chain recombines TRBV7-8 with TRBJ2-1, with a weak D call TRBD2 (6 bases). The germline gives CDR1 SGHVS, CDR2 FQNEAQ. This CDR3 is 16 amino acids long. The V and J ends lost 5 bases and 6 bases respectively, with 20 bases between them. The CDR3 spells CASSPFYSDGSNEQFF. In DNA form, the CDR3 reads TGTGCCAGCAGCCCCTTTTATTCGGACGGGAGCAATGAGCAGTTCTTC. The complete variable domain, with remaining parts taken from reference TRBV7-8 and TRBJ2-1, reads GAGVSQSPRYKVAKRGQDVALRCDPISGHVSLFWYQQALGQGPEFLTYFQNEAQLDKSGLPSDRFFAERPEGSVSTLKIQRTQQEDSAVYLCASSPFYSDGSNEQFFGPGTRLTVL.

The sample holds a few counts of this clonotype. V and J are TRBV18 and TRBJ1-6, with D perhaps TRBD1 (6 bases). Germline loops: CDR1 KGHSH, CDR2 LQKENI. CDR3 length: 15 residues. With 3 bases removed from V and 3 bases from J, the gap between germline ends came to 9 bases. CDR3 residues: CASSPGDNYNSPLHF. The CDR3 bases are TGTGCCAGCTCACCTGGGGACAACTATAATTCACCCCTCCACTTT.

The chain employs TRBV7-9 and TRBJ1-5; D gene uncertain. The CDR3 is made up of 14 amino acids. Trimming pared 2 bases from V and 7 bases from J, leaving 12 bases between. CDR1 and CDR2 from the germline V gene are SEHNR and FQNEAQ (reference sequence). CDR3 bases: TGTGCCAGCAGCTTAACCTCAGGTGGGCAGCCCCAGCATTTT. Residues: CASSLTSGGQPQHF. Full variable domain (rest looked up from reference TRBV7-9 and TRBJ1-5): DTGVSQNPRHKITKRGQNVTFRCDPISEHNRLYWYRQTLGQGPEFLTYFQNEAQLEKSRLLSDRFSAERPKGSFSTLEIQRTEQGDSAMYLCASSLTSGGQPQHFGDGTRLSIL.

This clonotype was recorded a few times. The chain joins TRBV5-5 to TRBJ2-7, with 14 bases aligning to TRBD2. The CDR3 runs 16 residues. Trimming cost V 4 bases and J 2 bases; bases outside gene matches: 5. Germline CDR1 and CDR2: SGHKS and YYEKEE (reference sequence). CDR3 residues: CASSGGLAGGAYEQYF. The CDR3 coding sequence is TGTGCCAGCAGCGGCGGACTAGCGGGAGGCGCCTACGAGCAGTACTTC.

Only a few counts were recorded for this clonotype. CDR3 loop: CASSLSLSQTFGEETQYF. DNA for the CDR3: TGTGCCAGCAGCCTCTCTTTAAGTCAGACCTTTGGAGAAGAGACCCAGTACTTC. The chain links TRBV14 to TRBJ2-5, with no clear D. The CDR3 consists of 18 residues. V was clipped by 4 bases and J by 3 bases, with 24 bases between them. CDR1 SGHDN and CDR2 FVKESK come from the germline V gene.

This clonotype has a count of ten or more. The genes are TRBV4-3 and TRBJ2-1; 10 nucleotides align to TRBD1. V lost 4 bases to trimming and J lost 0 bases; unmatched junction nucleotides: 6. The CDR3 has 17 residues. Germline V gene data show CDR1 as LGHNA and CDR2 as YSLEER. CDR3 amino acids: CASSPGQGYNSYNEQFF. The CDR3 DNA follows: TGCGCCAGCAGCCCGGGACAGGGGTATAACTCCTACAATGAGCAGTTCTTC.

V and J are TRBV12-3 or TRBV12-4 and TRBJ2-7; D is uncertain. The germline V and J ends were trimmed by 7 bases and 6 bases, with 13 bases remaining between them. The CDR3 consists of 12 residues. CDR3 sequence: CASTSLGFEQYF. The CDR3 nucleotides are TGTGCCAGCACCTCCTTAGGGTTCGAGCAGTACTTC.

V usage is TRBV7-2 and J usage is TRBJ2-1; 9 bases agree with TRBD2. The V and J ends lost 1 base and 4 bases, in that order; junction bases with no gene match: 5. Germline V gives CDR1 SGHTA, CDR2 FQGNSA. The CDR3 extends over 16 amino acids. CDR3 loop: CASSLVTSGPYNEQFF. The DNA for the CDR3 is TGTGCCAGCAGCTTAGTAACTAGCGGGCCGTACAATGAGCAGTTCTTC.

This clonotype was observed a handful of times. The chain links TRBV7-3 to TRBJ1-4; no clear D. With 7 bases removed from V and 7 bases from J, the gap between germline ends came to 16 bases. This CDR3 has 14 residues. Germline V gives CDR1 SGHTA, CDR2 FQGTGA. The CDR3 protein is CASNTSVAGEKLFF. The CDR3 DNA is TGTGCCAGCAATACCTCAGTCGCCGGTGAAAAACTGTTTTTT.

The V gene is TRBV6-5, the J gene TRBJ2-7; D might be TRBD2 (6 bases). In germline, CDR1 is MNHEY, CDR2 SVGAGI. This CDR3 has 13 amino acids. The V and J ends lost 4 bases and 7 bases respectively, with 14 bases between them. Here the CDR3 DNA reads TGTGCCAGCAGTTTGGAGGGCCTTCAAGAGCAGTACTTC. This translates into CASSLEGLQEQYF.

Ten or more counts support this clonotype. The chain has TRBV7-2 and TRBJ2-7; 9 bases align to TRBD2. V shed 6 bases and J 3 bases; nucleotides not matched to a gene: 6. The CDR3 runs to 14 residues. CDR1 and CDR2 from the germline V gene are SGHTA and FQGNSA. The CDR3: CASSWGLAGYEQYF. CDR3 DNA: TGTGCCAGCAGTTGGGGACTAGCCGGCTACGAGCAGTACTTC.

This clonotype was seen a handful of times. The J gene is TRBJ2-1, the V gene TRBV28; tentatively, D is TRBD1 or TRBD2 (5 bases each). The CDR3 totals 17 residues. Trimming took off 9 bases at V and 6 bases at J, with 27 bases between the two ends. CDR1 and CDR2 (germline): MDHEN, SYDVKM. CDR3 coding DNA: TGTGCCAGGTCGATACGGGTTTCGGGGCTCGAAAGCAATGAGCAGTTCTTC. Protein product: CARSIRVSGLESNEQFF.

In DNA form, the CDR3 reads TGTGCCAGCAGTTTAGTCTCTAGCGGGACCGAAGAGACCCAGTACTTC. Encoded protein: CASSLVSSGTEETQYF. The J gene is TRBJ2-5, the V gene TRBV12-3 or TRBV12-4; 9 positions match TRBD2. The ends lost 1 base at V and 3 bases at J; junction bases unmatched: 6. This CDR3 has 16 residues.

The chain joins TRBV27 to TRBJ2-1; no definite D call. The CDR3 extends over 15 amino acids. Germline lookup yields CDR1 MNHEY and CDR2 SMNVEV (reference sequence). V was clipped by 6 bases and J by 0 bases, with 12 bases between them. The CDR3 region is CASSTDITSYNEQFF. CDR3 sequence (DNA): TGTGCCAGCAGCACCGACATCACCTCCTACAATGAGCAGTTCTTC.

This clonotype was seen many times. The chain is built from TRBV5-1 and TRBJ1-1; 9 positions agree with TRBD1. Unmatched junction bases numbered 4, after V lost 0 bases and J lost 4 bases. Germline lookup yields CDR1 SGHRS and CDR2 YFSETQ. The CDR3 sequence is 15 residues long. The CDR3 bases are TGCGCCAGCAGCTTGGATAGGACAGGGGCCACTGAAGCTTTCTTT. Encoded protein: CASSLDRTGATEAFF.

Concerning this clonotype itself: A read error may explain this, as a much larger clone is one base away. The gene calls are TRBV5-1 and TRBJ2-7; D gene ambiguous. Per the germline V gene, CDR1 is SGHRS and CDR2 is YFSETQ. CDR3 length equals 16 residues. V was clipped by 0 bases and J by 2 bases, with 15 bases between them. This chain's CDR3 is CASSLAYRKEAYEQYF. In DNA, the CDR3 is TGCGCCAGCAGCTTGGCCTACAGAAAGGAAGCCTACGAGCAGTACTTC.

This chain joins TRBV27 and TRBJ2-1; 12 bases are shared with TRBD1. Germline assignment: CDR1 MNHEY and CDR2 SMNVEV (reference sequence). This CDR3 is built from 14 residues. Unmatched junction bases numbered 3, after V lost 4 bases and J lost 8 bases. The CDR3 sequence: CASSSGTGGHEQFF. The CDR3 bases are TGTGCCAGCAGTTCCGGGACAGGGGGCCATGAGCAGTTCTTC.

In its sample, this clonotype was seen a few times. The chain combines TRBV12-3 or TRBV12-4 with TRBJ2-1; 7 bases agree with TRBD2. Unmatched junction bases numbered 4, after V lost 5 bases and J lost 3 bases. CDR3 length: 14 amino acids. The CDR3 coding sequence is TGTGCCAGCAGTCTTAGCGGGCTCTACAATGAGCAGTTCTTC. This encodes CASSLSGLYNEQFF.

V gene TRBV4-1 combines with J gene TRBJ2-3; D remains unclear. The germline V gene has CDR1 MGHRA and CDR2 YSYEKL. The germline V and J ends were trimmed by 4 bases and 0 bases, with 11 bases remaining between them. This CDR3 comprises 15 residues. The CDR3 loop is CASSPYHSSTDTQYF. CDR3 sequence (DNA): TGCGCCAGCAGCCCTTACCACTCTAGCACAGATACGCAGTATTTT.

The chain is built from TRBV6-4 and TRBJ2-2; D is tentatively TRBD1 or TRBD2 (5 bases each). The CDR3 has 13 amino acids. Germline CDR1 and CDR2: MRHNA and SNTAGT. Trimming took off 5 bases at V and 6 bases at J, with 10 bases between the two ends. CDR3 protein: CASSMWDAGELFF. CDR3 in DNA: TGTGCCAGCAGTATGTGGGACGCCGGGGAGCTGTTTTTT.

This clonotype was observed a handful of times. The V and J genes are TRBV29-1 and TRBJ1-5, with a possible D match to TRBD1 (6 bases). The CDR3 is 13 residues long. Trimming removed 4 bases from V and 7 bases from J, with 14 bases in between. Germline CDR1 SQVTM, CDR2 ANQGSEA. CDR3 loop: CSVAEGVLQPQHF. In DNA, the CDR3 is TGCAGCGTTGCTGAGGGGGTGTTACAGCCCCAGCATTTT.

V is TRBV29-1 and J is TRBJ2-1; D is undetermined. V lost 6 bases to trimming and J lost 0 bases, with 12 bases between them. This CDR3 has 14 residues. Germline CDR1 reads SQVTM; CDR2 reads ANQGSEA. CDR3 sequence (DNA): TGCAGCGTCGATAATCCGGACTCCTACAATGAGCAGTTCTTC. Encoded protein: CSVDNPDSYNEQFF.

The CDR3 coding sequence is TGTGCCAGCAGCCAGAGCGGGACTAGCGGGAGAGCGATCAACACAGATACGCAGTATTTT. This sequence encodes CASSQSGTSGRAINTDTQYF. The J gene is TRBJ2-3, the V gene TRBV14; 14 positions match TRBD2. The V gene end was trimmed by 3 bases and the J gene end by 2 bases; junction bases not matched to a gene: 13. This CDR3 is 20 amino acids long. Germline V lookup: CDR1 SGHDN, CDR2 FVKESK.

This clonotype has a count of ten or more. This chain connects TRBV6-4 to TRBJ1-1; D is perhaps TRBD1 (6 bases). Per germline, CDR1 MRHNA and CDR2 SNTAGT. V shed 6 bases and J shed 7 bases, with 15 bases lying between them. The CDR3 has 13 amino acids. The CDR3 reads CASRQDSTLEAFF. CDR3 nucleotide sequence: TGTGCCAGCAGGCAGGACAGCACACTTGAAGCTTTCTTT.

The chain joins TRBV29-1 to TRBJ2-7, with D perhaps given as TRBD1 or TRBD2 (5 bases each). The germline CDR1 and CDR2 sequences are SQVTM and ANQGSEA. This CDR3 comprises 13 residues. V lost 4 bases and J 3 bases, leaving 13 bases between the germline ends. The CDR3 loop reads CSVVGALVYEQYF. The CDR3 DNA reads TGCAGCGTTGTCGGGGCACTCGTCTACGAGCAGTACTTC.

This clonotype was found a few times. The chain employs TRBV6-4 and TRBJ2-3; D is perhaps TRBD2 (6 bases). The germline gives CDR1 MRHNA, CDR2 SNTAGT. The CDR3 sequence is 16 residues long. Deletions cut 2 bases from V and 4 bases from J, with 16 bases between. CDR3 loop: CASSDGLASGPDTQYF. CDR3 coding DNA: TGTGCCAGCAGTGACGGGCTAGCGTCGGGGCCAGATACGCAGTATTTT.

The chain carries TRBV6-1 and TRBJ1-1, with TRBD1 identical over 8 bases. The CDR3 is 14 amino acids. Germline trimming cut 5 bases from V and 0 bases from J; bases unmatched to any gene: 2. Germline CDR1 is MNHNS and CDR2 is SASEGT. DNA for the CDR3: TGTGCCAGCAGTAGGGACAGGATGAACACTGAAGCTTTCTTT. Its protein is CASSRDRMNTEAFF.

The CDR3 DNA follows: TGCGCCAGCAGCTTCGAAGAGACCCAGTACTTC. Residues: CASSFEETQYF. The chain combines TRBV5-1 with TRBJ2-5; D gene unclear. This CDR3 is 11 amino acids long. Trimming removed 2 bases at V and 3 bases at J, with 2 bases between. Germline assignment: CDR1 SGHRS and CDR2 YFSETQ.

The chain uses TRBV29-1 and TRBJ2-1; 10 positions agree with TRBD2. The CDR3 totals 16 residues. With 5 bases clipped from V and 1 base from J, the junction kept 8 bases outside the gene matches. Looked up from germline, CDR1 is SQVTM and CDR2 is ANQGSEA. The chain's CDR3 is CSVPPGLADSYNEQFF. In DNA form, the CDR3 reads TGCAGCGTTCCCCCCGGACTAGCGGATTCCTACAATGAGCAGTTCTTC.

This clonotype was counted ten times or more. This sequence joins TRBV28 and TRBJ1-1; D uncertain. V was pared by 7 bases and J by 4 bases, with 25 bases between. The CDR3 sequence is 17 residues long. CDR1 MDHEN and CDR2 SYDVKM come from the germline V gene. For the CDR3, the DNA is TGTGCCAGCACCGATTTAGTGAGGCAGCCCGGTCTCACTGAAGCTTTCTTT. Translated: CASTDLVRQPGLTEAFF.

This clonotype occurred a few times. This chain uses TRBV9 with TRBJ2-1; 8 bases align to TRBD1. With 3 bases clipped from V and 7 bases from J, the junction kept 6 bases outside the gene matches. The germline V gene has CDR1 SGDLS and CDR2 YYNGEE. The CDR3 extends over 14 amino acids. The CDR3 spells CASSGLTGGNEQFF. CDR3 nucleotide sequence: TGTGCCAGCAGCGGCTTAACAGGGGGAAATGAGCAGTTCTTC.